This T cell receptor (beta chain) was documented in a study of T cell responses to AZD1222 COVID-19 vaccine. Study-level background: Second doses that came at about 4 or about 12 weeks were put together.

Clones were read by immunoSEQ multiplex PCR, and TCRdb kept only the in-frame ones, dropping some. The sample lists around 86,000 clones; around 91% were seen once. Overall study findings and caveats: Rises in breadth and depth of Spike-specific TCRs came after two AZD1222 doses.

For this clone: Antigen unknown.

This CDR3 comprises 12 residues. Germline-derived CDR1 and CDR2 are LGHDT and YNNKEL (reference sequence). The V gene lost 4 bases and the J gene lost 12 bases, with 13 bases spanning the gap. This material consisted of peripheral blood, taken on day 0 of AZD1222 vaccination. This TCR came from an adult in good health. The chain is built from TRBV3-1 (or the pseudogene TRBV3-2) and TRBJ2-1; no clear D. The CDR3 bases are TGTGCCAGCAGCCCCCCGGGCCTTCGGCAGTTCTTC. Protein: CASSPPGLRQFF.